A single sample gave rise to the 10 T cell receptor beta chains below, sequenced in a study of beta chain features in type 1 diabetes. Findings of the study overall: Type 1 diabetes patients had TCRB CDR3s that were shorter (moderately but significantly so) in all four CD4+ subsets.

Investigators reverse transcribed all isolated RNA, so they sequenced expressed TCRB transcripts. The protocol was immunoSEQ multiplex PCR, while the TCRdb copy is restricted to in-frame clones and leaves out a portion. The sample includes under 300,000 clones, approximately 15% of them seen just once. Their antigens remain unidentified. Specimen: naive CD4+ T cells from blood. The receptors come from a man aged 25 to 45 with type 1 diabetes.

V usage is TRBV6-5 and J usage is TRBJ1-5; D might be TRBD1 (5 bases). The CDR3 has 15 amino acids. The germline V and J ends were trimmed by 0 bases and 2 bases, with 8 bases remaining between them. Germline-derived CDR1 and CDR2 are MNHEY and SVGAGI. The CDR3 DNA sequence: TGTGCCAGCAGTTACTCTTCAGGGCGCAATCAGCCCCAGCATTTT. Its protein product is CASSYSSGRNQPQHF.

This clone was found a few times. The chain's CDR3 is CARHRETQYF. The CDR3 DNA sequence: TGTGCCCGACACAGAGAGACCCAGTACTTC. The chain combines TRBV30 with TRBJ2-5; no clear D. Germline V gene sequence: CDR1 GTSNPN, CDR2 SVGIG (reference sequence). Trimming stripped 8 bases from V and 4 bases from J, with 8 bases between. The CDR3 is 10 amino acids.

The chain has TRBV4-1 and TRBJ2-4; 9 nucleotides agree with TRBD1. Trimming took 0 bases from V and 5 from J; bases not matched to a gene: 11. Germline lookup yields CDR1 MGHRA and CDR2 YSYEKL. The CDR3 has 18 residues. Here the CDR3 reads CASSQDPGTGTMENIQYF. The CDR3 region has the DNA TGCGCCAGCAGCCAAGATCCGGGGACAGGGACGATGGAAAACATTCAGTACTTC.

This clone was recorded a few times. This chain links TRBV18 with TRBJ2-3, with 7 bases aligning to TRBD1. The V gene's germline CDR1 is KGHSH and CDR2 LQKENI. The CDR3 covers 15 residues. The junction had 3 bases not matched to a gene; V was cut back by 2 bases and J by 1 base. The CDR3, as DNA: TGTGCCAGCTCACCAGAGACAGGGCGCACAGATACGCAGTATTTT. It translates to CASSPETGRTDTQYF.

This clone came up a few times. The chain employs TRBV5-6 and TRBJ2-6; TRBD2 aligns across 7 bases. The germline CDR1 and CDR2 sequences are SGHDT and YYEEEE. Trimming took 4 bases from V and 1 from J; bases not matched to a gene: 5. The length of the CDR3 is 16 residues. As DNA, the CDR3 is TGTGCCAGCAGCACCGGGGGAGGGTCTGGGGCCAACGTCCTGACTTTC. This codes for CASSTGGGSGANVLTF.

The genes are TRBV6-5 and TRBJ2-7, with 7 bases that match TRBD2. J gave up 5 bases and V 0 bases, and 10 bases lay outside the gene matches. CDR1 and CDR2 (germline): MNHEY, SVGAGI. This CDR3 has 16 residues. CDR3 bases: TGTGCCAGCAGTTACTCGACAGTGGAGGGGAGGGACGAGCAGTACTTC. Amino acid sequence: CASSYSTVEGRDEQYF.

This clone was seen a few times. V usage is TRBV13 and J usage is TRBJ1-5, with D perhaps TRBD1 (6 bases). This CDR3 is built from 14 residues. Between the trimmed V and J ends, which lost 9 bases and 1 base, there was a span of 13 bases. Germline CDR1 PRHDT, CDR2 FYEKMQ (reference sequence). CDR3 bases: TGTGCCAGTGGGTTACAGGGAAGCAATCAGCCCCAGCATTTT. Protein sequence: CASGLQGSNQPQHF.

This sequence joins TRBV5-4 and TRBJ1-1; 8 positions match TRBD1. With V trimmed by 4 bases and J by 1 base, 6 bases remained unmatched. Germline V gene data show CDR1 as SGHNT and CDR2 as YYREEE (reference sequence). The CDR3 is 15 residues long. CDR3 DNA sequence: TGTGCCAGCAGCCCGGCCGGGACAGGGAACACTGAAGCTTTCTTT. Its protein is CASSPAGTGNTEAFF.

This sequence joins TRBV5-6 and TRBJ2-7, with 8 positions matching TRBD1. V shed 4 bases, J shed 5 bases, and the junction held 8 bases outside the gene matches. The germline V gene encodes CDR1 SGHDT and CDR2 YYEEEE. The CDR3 extends over 14 amino acids. The CDR3 coding sequence is TGTGCCAGCAGCCGAAGGACAGGGACCCACGAGCAGTACTTC. Amino acid sequence: CASSRRTGTHEQYF.

The sample holds a few counts of this clone. CDR3 bases: TGTGCCAGCAGCTTCCGGCGGGGTAGAGACACCGGGGAGCTGTTTTTT. Translated: CASSFRRGRDTGELFF. The V call is TRBV7-9, the J call TRBJ2-2, with D possibly being TRBD2 (6 bases). In germline, CDR1 is SEHNR, CDR2 FQNEAQ (reference sequence). V was cut by 3 bases and J by 3 bases, with 14 bases left in between. The CDR3 has 16 residues.